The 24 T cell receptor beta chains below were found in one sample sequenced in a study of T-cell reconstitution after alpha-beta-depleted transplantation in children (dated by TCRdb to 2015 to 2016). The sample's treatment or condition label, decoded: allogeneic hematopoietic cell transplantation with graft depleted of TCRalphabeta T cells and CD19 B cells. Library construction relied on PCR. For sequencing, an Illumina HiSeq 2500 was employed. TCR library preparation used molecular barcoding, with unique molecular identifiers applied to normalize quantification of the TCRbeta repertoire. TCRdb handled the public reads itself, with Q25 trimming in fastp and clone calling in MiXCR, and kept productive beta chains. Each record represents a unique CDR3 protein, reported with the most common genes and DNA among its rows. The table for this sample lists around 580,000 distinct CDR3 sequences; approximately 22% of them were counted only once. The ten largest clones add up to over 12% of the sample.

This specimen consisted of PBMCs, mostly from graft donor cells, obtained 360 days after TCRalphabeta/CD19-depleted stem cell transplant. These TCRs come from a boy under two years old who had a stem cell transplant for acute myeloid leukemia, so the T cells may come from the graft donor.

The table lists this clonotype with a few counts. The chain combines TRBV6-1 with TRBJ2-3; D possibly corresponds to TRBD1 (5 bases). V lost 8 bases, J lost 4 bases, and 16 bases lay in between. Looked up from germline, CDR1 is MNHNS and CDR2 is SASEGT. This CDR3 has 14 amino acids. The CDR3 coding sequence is TGTGCCAGCCGTACAGGCCATGAACCAGATACGCAGTATTTT. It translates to CASRTGHEPDTQYF.

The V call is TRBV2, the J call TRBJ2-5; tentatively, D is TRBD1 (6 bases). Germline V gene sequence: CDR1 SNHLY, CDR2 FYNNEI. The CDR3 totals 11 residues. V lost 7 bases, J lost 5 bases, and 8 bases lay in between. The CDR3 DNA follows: TGTGCCAGCAACAGGGTTGAGACCCAGTACTTC. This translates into CASNRVETQYF.

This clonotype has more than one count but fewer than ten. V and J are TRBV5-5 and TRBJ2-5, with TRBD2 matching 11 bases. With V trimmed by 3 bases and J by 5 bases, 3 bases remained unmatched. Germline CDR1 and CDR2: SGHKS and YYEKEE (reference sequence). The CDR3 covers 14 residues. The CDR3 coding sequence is TGTGCCAGCAGCTCGGGACTAGCGGTGGAGACCCAGTACTTC. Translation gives CASSSGLAVETQYF.

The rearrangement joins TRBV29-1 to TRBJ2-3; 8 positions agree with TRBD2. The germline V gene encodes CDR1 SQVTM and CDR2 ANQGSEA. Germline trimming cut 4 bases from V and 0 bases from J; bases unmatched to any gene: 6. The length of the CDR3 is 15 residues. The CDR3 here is CSVVGAGASTDTQYF. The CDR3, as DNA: TGCAGCGTTGTAGGAGCGGGGGCCAGCACAGATACGCAGTATTTT.

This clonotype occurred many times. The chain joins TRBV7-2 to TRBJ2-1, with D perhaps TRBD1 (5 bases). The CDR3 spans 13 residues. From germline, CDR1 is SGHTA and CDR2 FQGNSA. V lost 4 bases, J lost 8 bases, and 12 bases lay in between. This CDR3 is CASSSYPRDEQFF. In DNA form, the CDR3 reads TGTGCCAGCAGCTCGTACCCCAGGGATGAGCAGTTCTTC.

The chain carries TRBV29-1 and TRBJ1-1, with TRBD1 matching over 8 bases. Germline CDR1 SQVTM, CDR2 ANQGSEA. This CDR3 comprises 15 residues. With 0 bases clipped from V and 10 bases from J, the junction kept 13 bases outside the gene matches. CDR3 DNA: TGCAGCGTTGAAGATCCGGGACAGGCCGGCCACCCAGCTTTCTTT. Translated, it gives CSVEDPGQAGHPAFF.

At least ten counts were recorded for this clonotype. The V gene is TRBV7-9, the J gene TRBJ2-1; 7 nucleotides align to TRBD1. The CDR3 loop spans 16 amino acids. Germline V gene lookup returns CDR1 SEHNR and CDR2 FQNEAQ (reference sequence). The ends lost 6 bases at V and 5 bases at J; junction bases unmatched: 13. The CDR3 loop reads CASRSEGTVVNNEQFF. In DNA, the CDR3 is TGTGCCAGCAGGTCTGAGGGGACAGTCGTTAACAATGAGCAGTTCTTC.

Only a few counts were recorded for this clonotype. The CDR3 spells CASSQDWAWRDANTGELFF. The CDR3 nucleotides read TGCGCCAGCAGCCAAGATTGGGCTTGGCGGGACGCGAACACCGGGGAGCTGTTTTTT. V and J are TRBV4-3 and TRBJ2-2; D might be TRBD2 (6 bases). Trimming left V 0 bases short and J 0 bases short, with 17 bases between. The CDR3 covers 19 residues. Germline loops: CDR1 LGHNA, CDR2 YSLEER.

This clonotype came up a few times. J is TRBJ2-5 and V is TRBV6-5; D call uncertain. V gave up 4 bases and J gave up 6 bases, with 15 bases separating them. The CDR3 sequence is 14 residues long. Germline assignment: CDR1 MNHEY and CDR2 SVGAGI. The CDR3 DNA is TGTGCCAGCAGTTTCGGCGAGGACGCAAAGACCCAGTACTTC. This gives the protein CASSFGEDAKTQYF.

CDR3 DNA sequence: TGTGCCAGCAGCCGACAGGGGGCTTGGGAGACCCAGTACTTC. This encodes CASSRQGAWETQYF. This chain uses TRBV12-3 or TRBV12-4 with TRBJ2-5, with 10 bases lining up with TRBD1. This CDR3 is built from 14 residues. V lost 6 bases to trimming and J lost 5 bases; unmatched junction nucleotides: 6.

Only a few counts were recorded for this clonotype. CDR3 nucleotide sequence: TGTGCCACCAGCAGAACTCTCGTGGGCACTGAAGCTTTCTTT. Its protein product is CATSRTLVGTEAFF. The chain uses TRBV15 and TRBJ1-1; D ambiguous. V was pared by 2 bases and J by 4 bases, with 11 bases between. The CDR3 is 14 amino acids. CDR1 and CDR2 from the germline V gene are LNHNV and YYDKDF (reference sequence). The full variable domain, with the rest looked up from reference TRBV15 and TRBJ1-1, is DAMVIQNPRYQVTQFGKPVTLSCSQTLNHNVMYWYQQKSSQAPKLLFHYYDKDFNNEADTPDNFQSRRPNTSFCFLDIRSPGLGDTAMYLCATSRTLVGTEAFFGQGTRLTVV.

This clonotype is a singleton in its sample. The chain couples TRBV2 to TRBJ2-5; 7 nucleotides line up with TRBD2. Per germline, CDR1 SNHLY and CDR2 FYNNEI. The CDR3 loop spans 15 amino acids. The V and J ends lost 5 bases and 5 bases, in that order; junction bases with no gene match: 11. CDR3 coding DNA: TGTGCCAGCAGTACACAAGCGGGAAGCCAGGAGACCCAGTACTTC. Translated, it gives CASSTQAGSQETQYF.

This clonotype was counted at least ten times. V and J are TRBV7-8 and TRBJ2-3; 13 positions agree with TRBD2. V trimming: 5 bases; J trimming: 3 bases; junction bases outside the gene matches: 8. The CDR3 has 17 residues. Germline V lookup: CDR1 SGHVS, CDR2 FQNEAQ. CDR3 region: CASSMQTSGGTTDTQYF. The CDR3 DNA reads TGTGCCAGCAGCATGCAGACTAGCGGGGGGACAACAGATACGCAGTATTTT.

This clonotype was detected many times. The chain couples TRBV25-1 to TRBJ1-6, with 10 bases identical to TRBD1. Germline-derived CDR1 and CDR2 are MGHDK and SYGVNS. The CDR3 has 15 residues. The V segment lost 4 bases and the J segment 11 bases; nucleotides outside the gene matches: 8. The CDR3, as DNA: TGTGCCAGCAGTGCCGAAGACAGGGGGCTGACACCCCTCCACTTT. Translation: CASSAEDRGLTPLHF.

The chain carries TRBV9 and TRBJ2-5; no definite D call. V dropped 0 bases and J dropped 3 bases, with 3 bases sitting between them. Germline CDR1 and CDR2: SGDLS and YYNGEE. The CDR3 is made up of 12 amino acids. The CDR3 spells CASSVAEETQYF. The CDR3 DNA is TGTGCCAGCAGCGTAGCCGAAGAGACCCAGTACTTC.

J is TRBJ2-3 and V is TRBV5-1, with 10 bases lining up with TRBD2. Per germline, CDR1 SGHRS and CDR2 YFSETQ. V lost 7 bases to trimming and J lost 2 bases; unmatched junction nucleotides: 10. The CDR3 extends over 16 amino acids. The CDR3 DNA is TGCGCCAGCTCGATAGCGGGGGGCCCTTACACAGATACGCAGTATTTT. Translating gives CASSIAGGPYTDTQYF.

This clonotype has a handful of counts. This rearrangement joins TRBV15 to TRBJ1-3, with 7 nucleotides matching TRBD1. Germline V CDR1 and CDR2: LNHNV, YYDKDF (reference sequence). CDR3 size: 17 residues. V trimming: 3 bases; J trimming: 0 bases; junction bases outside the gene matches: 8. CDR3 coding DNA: TGTGCCACCAGCAGGACGGACAGGTTAAGCTCTGGAAACACCATATATTTT. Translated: CATSRTDRLSSGNTIYF.

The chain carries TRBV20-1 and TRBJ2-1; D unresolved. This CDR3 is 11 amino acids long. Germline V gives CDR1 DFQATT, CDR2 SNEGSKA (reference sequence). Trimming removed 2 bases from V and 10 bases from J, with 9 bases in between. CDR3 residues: CSARLGSEQFF. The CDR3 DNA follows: TGCAGTGCTAGACTGGGAAGCGAGCAGTTCTTC.

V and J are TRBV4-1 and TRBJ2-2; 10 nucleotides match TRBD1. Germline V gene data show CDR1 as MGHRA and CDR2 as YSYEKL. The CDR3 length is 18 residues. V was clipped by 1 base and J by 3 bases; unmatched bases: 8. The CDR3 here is CASSQAPKTGGYTGELFF. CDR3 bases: TGCGCCAGCAGCCAAGCCCCTAAGACAGGGGGCTACACCGGGGAGCTGTTTTTT.

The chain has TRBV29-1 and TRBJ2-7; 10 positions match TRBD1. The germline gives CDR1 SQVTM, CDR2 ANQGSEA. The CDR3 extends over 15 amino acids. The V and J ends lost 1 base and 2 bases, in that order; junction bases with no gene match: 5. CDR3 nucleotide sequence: TGCAGCGTTGAAGTCTTGGACAGGGGGACCTACGAGCAGTACGTC. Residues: CSVEVLDRGTYEQYV.

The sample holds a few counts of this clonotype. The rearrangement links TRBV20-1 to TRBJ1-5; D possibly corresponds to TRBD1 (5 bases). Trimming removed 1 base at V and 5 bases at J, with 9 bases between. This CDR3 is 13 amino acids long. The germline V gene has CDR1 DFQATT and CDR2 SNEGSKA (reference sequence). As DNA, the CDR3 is TGCAGTGCTAGAGGTCGAGGGGATCAGCCCCAGCATTTT. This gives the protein CSARGRGDQPQHF.

This CDR3 reads CASSAHLTHPESSPLHF. The CDR3 coding sequence is TGTGCCAGCTCGGCCCACTTGACACACCCGGAGTCCTCACCCCTCCACTTT. J is TRBJ1-6 and V is TRBV18; D unclear. This CDR3 is 17 amino acids long. The germline gives CDR1 KGHSH, CDR2 LQKENI. Trimming took 6 bases from V and 10 from J, leaving 25 bases between them.

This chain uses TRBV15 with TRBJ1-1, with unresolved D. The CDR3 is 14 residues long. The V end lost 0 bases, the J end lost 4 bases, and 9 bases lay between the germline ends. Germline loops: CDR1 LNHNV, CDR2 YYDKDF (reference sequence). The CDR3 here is CATSRDRGSTEAFF. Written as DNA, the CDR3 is TGTGCCACCAGCAGAGATCGAGGGAGCACTGAAGCTTTCTTT.

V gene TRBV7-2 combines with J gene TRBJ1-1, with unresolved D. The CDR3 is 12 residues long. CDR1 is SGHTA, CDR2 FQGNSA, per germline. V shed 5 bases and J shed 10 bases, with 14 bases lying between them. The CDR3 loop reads CASSQTGLRAFF. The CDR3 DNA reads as TGTGCCAGCAGCCAGACCGGCCTGAGAGCTTTCTTT.